This T cell receptor beta chain was sequenced for a study of blood T cell repertoires in COVID-19. The CDR3 has 17 amino acids. J was trimmed by 4 bases and V by 0 bases; bases with no gene match: 9. The germline V gene encodes CDR1 SGHRS and CDR2 YFSETQ. Method: immunoSEQ multiplex PCR; TCRdb's copy keeps in-frame clones and lacks some. The sample has approximately 170,000 clones; approximately 87% are singletons. Sequenced input: PBMCs or T cells enriched from blood (not recorded which). The rearrangement links TRBV5-1 to TRBJ2-2; 7 bases line up with TRBD1. The TCR comes from a woman between 50 and 59 years old who had recovered from COVID-19. Here the CDR3 reads CASSLEFRGFVTGELFF. The DNA of the CDR3 is TGCGCCAGCAGCTTGGAGTTCAGGGGGTTTGTCACCGGGGAGCTGTTTTTT.